This TCR beta chain comes out of a study of T cells after yellow fever vaccination (dated by TCRdb to about 2019). At the level of the whole study: The SMART-Seq v4 Ultra Low Input RNA kit was used to prepare libraries from fractions with low cell numbers. To follow T-cell clones before and after primary and booster YFV17D yellow fever vaccination, bulk TCR alpha and beta repertoires were sequenced over time. The cohort comprised two healthy male donors, one aged 18 to 30 and one aged 30 to 40 years. Blood was collected at multiple timepoints before and after primary and secondary immunization, and bulk PBMC replicates and cell subsets were isolated.

Results and caveats for the whole study, not just this receptor: The secondary T-cell response was found to be weaker but faster than the primary response, with a peak reached on day 5 rather than on day 15. A small share of clonotypes occurred in both CD4 and CD8 compartments, likely arising from convergent recombination. Because abundant contaminating clonotypes from the bulk population could be contained in FACS-sorted repertoires, computational filtering was required. After the booster, most of the clones that had expanded following primary vaccination were detected again (around 97% of CD4 and around 87% of CD8), which suggests that memory was broadly maintained. Only a couple of donors were included in the study, so the extent to which the findings can be generalized is limited.

This clonotype has at least ten counts. No antigen is known for it. One base away there is no much larger clone; base qualities are not given. V loses 5 bases, J loses 2 bases, and the germline ends lie 13 bases apart. Reading the germline V gene gives CDR1 SGHTA and CDR2 FQGNSA. The CDR3 numbers 14 residues from cysteine through phenylalanine. The entry retains the CDR3 DNA only, 42 bases that are in frame from base 1. TCR cDNA was made using 5'RACE template switching, a step that added a universal primer site and unique molecular identifiers. Priming of cDNA synthesis was performed from both the TCR alpha and TCR beta constant segments. Two PCR steps were used to amplify libraries, with sample barcodes and sequencing adapters being added in the second step. Sequencing of libraries was performed on Illumina HiSeq 2500 (2x100 bp) or NovaSeq (2x150 bp). Processing in the source paper ran as follows. Reads were demultiplexed and collapsed into UMI consensus sequences with MIGEC, and V(D)J alignment was performed with MiXCR. Using edgeR on replicate PBMC samples, clonotypes were called vaccine-responding if FDR was below 0.01 and the log2 fold change was above 5 up to day 15. Each bulk clonotype was labeled CD4 or CD8 based on which sequenced repertoire, CD4 or CD8, contained the clonotype at higher abundance. TCRdb reprocessed the public reads (quality trimming at Q25 with fastp, clone calling with MiXCR) and kept in-frame beta chains. One record per CDR3 amino acid sequence lists the most common genes and DNA. The V and J calls reflect TCRdb's pipeline rather than the authors' work. The sample has about 260,000 distinct CDR3 sequences on record, around 13% of them singletons. The ten largest account for 0.4% to 0.55% of the sample.

The treatment or condition label, read with the paper, signifies: live attenuated yellow fever vaccine strain. A standard Ficoll-Paque protocol was used to isolate PBMCs from peripheral blood. CD4 and CD8 T-cell fractions were isolated with Dynabeads CD4 and CD8 positive selection kits. TriZol was used to extract RNA from bulk PBMCs, from CD4 and CD8 fractions, and from dextramer-positive and dextramer-negative fractions. The clonotype originates from a man aged 25 to 40 who received the YFV17D yellow fever vaccine. The input for sequencing was CD4+ T cells sorted from PBMCs, taken 45 days after the yellow fever booster vaccination. The rearranged segments are TRBV7-2 and TRBJ2-7, with TRBD2 perhaps the D gene, on 6 matching bases. The DNA is TGTGCCAGCAGCGCGTCGACTAGTACCTACGAGCAGTACTTC. This sequence encodes CASSASTSTYEQYF.